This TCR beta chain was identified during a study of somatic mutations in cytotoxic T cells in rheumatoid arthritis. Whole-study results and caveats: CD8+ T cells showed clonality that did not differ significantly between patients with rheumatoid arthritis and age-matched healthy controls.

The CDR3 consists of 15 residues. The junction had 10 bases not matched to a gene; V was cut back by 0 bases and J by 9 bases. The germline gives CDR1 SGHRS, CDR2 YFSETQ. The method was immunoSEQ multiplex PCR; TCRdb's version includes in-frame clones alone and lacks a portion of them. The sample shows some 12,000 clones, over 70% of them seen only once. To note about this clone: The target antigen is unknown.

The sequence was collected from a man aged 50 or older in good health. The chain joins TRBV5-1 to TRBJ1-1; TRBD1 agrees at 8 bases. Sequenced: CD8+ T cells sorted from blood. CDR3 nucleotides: TGCGCCAGCAGCTTGGCTCCCGGCCGGGACAGGAAAGCTTTCTTT. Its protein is CASSLAPGRDRKAFF.